This T cell receptor (beta chain) was profiled in a study of cytomegalovirus exposure and HLA in healthy donors. Study findings and constraints: Sequences of the TCR beta chain were said to predict the HLA-A and HLA-B alleles of most subjects accurately. Certain indistinguishable V segments, among them TRBV6-2 and TRBV6-3, were excluded. Analysis performed later found more than 15,000 TCR beta sequences associated with HLA alleles at 0.05 false discovery rate. Apart from CMV serostatus, no immune exposure information was available.

This CDR3 contains 18 residues. Germline lookup yields CDR1 PRHDT and CDR2 FYEKMQ (reference sequence). As concerns this clone: What it recognizes is unknown. A junction boundary mismatches the germline segment, possibly from a read error.

It was with 60 Vbeta and 13 Jbeta primers that the PCR ran. Sequenced by immunoSEQ multiplex PCR; TCRdb stores in-frame clones only, minus some. This sample has nearly 110,000 clones; about 80% occur once, and the top ten carry approximately 2.6%. The chain carries TRBV13 and TRBJ2-4, with 11 positions matching TRBD2. The sequence derives from a man younger than 40 in good health and CMV-seropositive. Sample: PBMCs. CDR3 sequence (DNA): TGTGCCAGCAGCTTAGGACTAGCGGGGGCGATAGCCAAAAACAGTCAGTACTTC. Translating it yields CASSLGLAGAIAKNSQYF. Full variable domain (missing parts from reference TRBV13 and TRBJ2-4): AAGVIQSPRHLIKEKRETATLKCYPIPRHDTVYWYQQGPGQDPQFLISFYEKMQSDKGSIPDRFSAQQFSDYHSELNMSSLELGDSALYFCASSLGLAGAIAKNSQYFGAGTRLSVL.